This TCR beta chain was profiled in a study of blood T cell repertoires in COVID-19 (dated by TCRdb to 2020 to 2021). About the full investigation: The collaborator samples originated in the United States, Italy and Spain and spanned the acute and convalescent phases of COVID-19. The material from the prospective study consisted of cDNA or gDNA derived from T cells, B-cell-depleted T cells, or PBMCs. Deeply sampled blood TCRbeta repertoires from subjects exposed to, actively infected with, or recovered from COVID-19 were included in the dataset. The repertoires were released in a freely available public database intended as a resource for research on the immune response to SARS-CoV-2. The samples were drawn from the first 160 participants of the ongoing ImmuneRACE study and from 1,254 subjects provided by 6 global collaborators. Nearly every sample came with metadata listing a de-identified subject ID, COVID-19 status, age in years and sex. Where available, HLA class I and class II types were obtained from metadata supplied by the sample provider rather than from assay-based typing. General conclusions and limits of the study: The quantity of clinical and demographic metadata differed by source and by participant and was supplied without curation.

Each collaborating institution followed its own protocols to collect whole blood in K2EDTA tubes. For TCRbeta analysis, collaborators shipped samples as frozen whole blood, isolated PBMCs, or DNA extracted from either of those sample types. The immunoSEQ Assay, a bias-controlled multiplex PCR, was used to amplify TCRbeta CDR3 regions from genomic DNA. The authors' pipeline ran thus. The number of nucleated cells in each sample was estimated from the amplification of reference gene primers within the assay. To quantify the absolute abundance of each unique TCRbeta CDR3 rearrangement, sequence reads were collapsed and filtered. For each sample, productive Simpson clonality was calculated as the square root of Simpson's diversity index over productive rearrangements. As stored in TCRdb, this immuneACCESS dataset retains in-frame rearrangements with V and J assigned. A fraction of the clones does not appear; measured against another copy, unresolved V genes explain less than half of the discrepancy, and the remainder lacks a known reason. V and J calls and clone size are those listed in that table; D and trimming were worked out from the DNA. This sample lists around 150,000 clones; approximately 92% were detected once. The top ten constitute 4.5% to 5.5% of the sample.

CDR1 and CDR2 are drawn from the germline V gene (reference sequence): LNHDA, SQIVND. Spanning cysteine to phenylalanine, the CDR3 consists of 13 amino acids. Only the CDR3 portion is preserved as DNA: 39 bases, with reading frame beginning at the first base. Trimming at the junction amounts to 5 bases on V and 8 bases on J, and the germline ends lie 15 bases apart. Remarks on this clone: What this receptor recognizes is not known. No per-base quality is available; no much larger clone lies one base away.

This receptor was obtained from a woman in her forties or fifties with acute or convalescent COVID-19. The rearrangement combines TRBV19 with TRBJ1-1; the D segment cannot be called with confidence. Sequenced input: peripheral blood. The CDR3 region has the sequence CASSPVFGSEAFF. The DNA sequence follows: TGTGCCAGTAGTCCCGTGTTCGGGTCCGAAGCTTTCTTT. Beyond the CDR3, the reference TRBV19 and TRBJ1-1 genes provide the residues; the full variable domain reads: DGGITQSPKYLFRKEGQNVTLSCEQNLNHDAMYWYRQDPGQGLRLIYYSQIVNDFQKGDIAEGYSVSREKKESFPLTVTSAQKNPTAFYLCASSPVFGSEAFFGQGTRLTVV.